This TCR beta chain was recovered during a study of human T cells and chemical hapten exposure. Notes on the study in general: TCRs exceeding a frequency of 1 in 1000 stayed unchanged under DPC sensitization. Donors were affected by alopecia, so their immune reaction might vary from that of healthy individuals.

Trimming cost V 6 bases and J 3 bases; bases outside gene matches: 8. This CDR3 is built from 15 residues. From germline, CDR1 is ENHRY and CDR2 SYGVKD. Of note for this clonotype: The antigen remains unidentified.

Time point described: patch test 2, 6 weeks after DPC sensitization. The treatment is: therapeutic diphenylcyclopropenone sensitization with weekly scalp DPC. The library put unique molecular identifiers onto individual cDNA molecules. MiXCR, run by TCRdb on the RACE reads, gives a single entry per CDR3 protein. This repertoire shows 100,000 or so distinct CDR3 sequences, approximately 10% found once; its top ten account for about 2%. The sequenced sample was whole blood, obtained in connection with sensitization to the hapten diphenylcyclopropenone (DPC). The genes are TRBV10-3 and TRBJ1-1; TRBD1 aligns across 9 bases. This receptor was taken from a man aged 35-49 years with alopecia areata. Some clones in this sample may be carry-over from other donors' samples. The chain's CDR3 is CAIRPDRGWDTEAFF. In DNA, the CDR3 is TGTGCCATCAGGCCGGACAGGGGTTGGGACACTGAAGCTTTCTTT.